This entry is about one T cell receptor beta chain. CDR3 size: 13 residues. With 8 bases clipped from V and 6 bases from J, the junction kept 7 bases outside the gene matches. The germline V gene encodes CDR1 MNHNS and CDR2 SASEGT. The source of the sample is a study of OX40 agonist ivuxolimab in advanced cancers. Libraries were prepared by immunoSEQ multiplex PCR; TCRdb keeps only in-frame clonotypes and omits some of them. This table holds about 50,000 clones, just under 85% found once. This clonotype was sampled from an adult with an advanced solid tumor such as melanoma, head and neck, liver or kidney cancer. This sequence joins TRBV6-1 and TRBJ1-5; 7 positions match TRBD1. This specimen was CD4+ or CD8+ T cells sorted from blood, taken in a trial of the OX40 agonist ivuxolimab. CDR3 protein: CASADRDGQPQHF. CDR3 sequence (DNA): TGTGCCAGCGCTGACAGGGATGGTCAGCCCCAGCATTTT.